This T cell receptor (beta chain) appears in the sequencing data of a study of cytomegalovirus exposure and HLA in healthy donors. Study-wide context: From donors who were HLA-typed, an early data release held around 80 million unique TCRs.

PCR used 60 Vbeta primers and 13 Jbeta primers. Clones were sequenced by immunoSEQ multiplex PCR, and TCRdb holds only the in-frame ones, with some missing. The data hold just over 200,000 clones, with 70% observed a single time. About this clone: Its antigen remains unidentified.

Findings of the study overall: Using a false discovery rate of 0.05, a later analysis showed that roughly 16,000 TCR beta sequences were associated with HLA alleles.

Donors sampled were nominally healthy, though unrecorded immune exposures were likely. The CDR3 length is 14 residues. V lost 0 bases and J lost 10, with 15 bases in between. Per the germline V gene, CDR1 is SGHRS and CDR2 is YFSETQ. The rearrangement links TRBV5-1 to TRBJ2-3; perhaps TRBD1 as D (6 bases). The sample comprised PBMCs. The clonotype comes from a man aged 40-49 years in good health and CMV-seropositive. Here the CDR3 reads CASSLVQEGVPQYF. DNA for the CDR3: TGCGCCAGCAGCTTGGTTCAAGAGGGGGTACCGCAGTATTTT.